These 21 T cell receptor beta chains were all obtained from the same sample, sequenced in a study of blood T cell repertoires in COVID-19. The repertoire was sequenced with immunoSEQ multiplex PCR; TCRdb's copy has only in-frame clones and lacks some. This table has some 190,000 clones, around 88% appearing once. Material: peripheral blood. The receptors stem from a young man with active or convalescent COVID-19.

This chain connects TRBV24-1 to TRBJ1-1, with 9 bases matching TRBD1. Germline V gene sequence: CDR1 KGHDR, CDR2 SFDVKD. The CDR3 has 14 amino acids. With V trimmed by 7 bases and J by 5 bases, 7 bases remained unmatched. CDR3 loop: CATSQQGAPTEAFF. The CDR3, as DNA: TGTGCCACCAGCCAACAGGGGGCGCCGACTGAAGCTTTCTTT.

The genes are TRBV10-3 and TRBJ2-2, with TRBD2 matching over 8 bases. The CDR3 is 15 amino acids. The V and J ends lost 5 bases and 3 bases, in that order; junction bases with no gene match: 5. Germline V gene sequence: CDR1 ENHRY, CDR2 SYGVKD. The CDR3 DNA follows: TGTGCCATCAGTACGAGCGGGAGCTACACCGGGGAGCTGTTTTTT. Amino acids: CAISTSGSYTGELFF.

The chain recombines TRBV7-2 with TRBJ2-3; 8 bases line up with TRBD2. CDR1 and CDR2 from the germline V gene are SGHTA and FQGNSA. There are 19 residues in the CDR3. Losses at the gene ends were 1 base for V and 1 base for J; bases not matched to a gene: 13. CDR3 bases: TGTGCCAGCAGCTTAGGTGGCGGGAGGAGGGTTCCTGGCACAGATACGCAGTATTTT. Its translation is CASSLGGGRRVPGTDTQYF.

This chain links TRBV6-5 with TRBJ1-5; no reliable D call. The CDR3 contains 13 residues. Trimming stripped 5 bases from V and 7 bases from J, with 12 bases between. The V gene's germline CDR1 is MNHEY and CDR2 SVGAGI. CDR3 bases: TGTGCCAGCAGTCCAACACAGACCCAGCCCCAGCATTTT. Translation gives CASSPTQTQPQHF.

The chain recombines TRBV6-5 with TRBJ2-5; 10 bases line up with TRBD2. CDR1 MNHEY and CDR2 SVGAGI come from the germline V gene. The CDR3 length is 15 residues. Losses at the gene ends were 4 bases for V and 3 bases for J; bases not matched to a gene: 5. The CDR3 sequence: CASSWTLAGEETQYF. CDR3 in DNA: TGTGCCAGCAGTTGGACGCTAGCGGGAGAAGAGACCCAGTACTTC.

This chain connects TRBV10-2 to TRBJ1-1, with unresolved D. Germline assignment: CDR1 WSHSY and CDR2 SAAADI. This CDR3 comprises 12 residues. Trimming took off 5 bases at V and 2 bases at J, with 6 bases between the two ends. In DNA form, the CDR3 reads TGCGCCAGCAGTCGAGCCAACACTGAAGCTTTCTTT. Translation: CASSRANTEAFF.

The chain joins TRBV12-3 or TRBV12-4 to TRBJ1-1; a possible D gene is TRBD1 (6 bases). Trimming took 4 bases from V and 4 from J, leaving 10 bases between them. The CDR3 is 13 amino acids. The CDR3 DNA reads TGTGCCAGCAGTTCGGCAGGGGCCACTGAAGCTTTCTTT. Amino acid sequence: CASSSAGATEAFF.

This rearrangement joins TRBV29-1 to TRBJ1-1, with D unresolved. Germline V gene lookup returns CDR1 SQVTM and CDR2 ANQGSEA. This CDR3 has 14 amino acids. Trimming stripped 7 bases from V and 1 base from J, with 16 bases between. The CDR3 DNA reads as TGCAGCGCCGGCCCACAGTCGCGGAACACTGAAGCTTTCTTT. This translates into CSAGPQSRNTEAFF.

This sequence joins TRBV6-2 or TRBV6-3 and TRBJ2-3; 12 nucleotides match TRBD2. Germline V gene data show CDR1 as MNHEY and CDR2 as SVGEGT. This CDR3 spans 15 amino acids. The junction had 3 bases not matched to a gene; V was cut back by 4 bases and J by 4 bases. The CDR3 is CASSSTSGSSDTQYF. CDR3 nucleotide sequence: TGTGCCAGCAGTTCGACTAGCGGGAGTTCAGATACGCAGTATTTT.

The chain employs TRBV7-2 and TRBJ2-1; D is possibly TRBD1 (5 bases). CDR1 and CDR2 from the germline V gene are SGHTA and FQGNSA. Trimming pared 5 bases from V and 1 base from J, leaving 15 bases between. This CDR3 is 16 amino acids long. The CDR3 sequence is CASSALLGASYNEQFF. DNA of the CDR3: TGTGCCAGCAGCGCCCTTTTAGGGGCGTCCTACAATGAGCAGTTCTTC.

The CDR3 spells CASSSYAGANVLTF. CDR3 nucleotides: TGTGCCAGCAGCTCCTATGCTGGGGCCAACGTCCTGACTTTC. The gene calls are TRBV5-6 and TRBJ2-6; D unresolved. Germline assignment: CDR1 SGHDT and CDR2 YYEEEE. V was pared by 3 bases and J by 2 bases, with 6 bases between. The CDR3 contains 14 residues.

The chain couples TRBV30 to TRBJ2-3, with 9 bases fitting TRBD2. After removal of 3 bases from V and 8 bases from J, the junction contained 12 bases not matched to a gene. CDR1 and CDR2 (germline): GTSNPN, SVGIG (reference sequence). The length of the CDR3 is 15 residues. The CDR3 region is CAWSGGGRASLTQYF. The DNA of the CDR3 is TGTGCCTGGAGCGGGGGCGGGAGGGCCTCTCTTACGCAGTATTTT.

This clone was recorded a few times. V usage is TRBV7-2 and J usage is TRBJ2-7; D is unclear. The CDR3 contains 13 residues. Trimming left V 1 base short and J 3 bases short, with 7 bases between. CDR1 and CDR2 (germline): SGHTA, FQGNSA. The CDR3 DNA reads TGTGCCAGCAGCTTAGGCAGTGTCTACGAGCAGTACTTC. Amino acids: CASSLGSVYEQYF.

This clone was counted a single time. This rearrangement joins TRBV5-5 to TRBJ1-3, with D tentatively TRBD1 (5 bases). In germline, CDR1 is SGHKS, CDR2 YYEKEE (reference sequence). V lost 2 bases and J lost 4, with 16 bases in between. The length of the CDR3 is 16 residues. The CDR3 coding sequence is TGTGCCAGCAGCTTCGGGACCCGGGGGTCCGGAAACACCATATATTTT. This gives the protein CASSFGTRGSGNTIYF.

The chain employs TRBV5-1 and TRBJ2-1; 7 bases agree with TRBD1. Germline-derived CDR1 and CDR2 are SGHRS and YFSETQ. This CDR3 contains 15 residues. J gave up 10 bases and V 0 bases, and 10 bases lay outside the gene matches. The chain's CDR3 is CASSLVSQGPAEQFF. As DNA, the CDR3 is TGCGCCAGCAGCTTGGTTTCACAGGGGCCCGCGGAGCAGTTCTTC. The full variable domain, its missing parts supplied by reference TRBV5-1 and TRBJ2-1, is KAGVTQTPRYLIKTRGQQVTLSCSPISGHRSVSWYQQTPGQGLQFLFEYFSETQRNKGNFPGRFSGRQFSNSRSEMNVSTLELGDSALYLCASSLVSQGPAEQFFGPGTRLTVL.

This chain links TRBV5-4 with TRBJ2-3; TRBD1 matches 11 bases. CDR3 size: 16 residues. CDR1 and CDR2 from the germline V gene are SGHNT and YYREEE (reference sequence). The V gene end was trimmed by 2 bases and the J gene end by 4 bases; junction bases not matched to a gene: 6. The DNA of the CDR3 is TGTGCCAGCAGCTTTCGGACAGGGGGCGCCGCAGATACGCAGTATTTT. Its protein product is CASSFRTGGAADTQYF. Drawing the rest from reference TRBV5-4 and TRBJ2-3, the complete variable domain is ETGVTQSPTHLIKTRGQQVTLRCSSQSGHNTVSWYQQALGQGPQFIFQYYREEENGRGNFPPRFSGLQFPNYSSELNVNALELDDSALYLCASSFRTGGAADTQYFGPGTRLTVL.

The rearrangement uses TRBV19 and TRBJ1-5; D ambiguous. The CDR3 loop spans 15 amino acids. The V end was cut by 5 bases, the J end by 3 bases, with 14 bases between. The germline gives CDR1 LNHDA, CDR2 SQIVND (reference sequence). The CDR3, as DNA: TGTGCCAGTAGTTGGAGCTTTCGAACCAATCAGCCCCAGCATTTT. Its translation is CASSWSFRTNQPQHF.

CDR3 sequence (DNA): TGTGCCAGCAGATCGACCGGGGAAACCCCTTACCACTATGGCTACACCTTC. Its protein is CASRSTGETPYHYGYTF. This chain connects TRBV27 to TRBJ1-2; no firm D call. The V end lost 6 bases, the J end lost 3 bases, and 23 bases lay between the germline ends. This CDR3 spans 17 amino acids. Germline-derived CDR1 and CDR2 are MNHEY and SMNVEV (reference sequence).

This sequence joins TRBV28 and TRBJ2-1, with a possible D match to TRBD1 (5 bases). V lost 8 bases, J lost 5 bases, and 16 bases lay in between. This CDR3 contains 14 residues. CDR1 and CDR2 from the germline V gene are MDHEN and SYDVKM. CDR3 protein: CASFSGSADNEQFF. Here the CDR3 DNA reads TGTGCCAGCTTTTCAGGGTCCGCGGACAATGAGCAGTTCTTC. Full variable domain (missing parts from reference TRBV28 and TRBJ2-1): DVKVTQSSRYLVKRTGEKVFLECVQDMDHENMFWYRQDPGLGLRLIYFSYDVKMKEKGDIPEGYSVSREKKERFSLILESASTNQTSMYLCASFSGSADNEQFFGPGTRLTVL.

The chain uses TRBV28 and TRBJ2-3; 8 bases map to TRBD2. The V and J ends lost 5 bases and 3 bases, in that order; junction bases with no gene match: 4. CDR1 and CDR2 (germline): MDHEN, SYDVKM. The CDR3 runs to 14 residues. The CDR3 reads CASSVERGTDTQYF. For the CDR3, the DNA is TGTGCCAGCAGTGTCGAGCGGGGGACAGATACGCAGTATTTT.

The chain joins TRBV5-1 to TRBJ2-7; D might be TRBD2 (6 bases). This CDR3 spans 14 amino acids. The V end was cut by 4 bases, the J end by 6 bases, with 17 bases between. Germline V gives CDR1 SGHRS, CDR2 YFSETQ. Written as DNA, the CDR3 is TGCGCCAGCAGCCCCCCGGACTATCCCTTCGAGCAGTACTTC. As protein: CASSPPDYPFEQYF.